This T cell receptor beta chain comes out of a study of blood T cells in healthy people across ages. A second PCR of about 6 to 11 cycles used a sample-barcoded 5' primer and a J-beta primer mix. TCRdb ran MiXCR on the 5' RACE reads and lists one entry per CDR3 protein. The sample records some 860,000 distinct CDR3 sequences, just over 55% being singletons. V dropped 5 bases and J dropped 6; count of bases not matched to a gene: 10. The CDR3 length is 14 residues. CDR1 is SQVTM and CDR2 is ANQGSEA in the germline V gene. The receptor was isolated from a man in his forties or fifties in good health. Sequencing input: blood. The chain recombines TRBV29-1 with TRBJ1-5; 7 bases match TRBD1. Written as DNA, the CDR3 is TGCAGCGTTACAGGGGCGGATACATCTCAGCCCCAGCATTTT. Residues: CSVTGADTSQPQHF.